Below, 16 T cell receptor beta chains from the same sample are listed, as sequenced in a study of shared clonotypes between healthy human individuals. Repertoires were generated with immunoSEQ multiplex PCR, while TCRdb's copy carries only in-frame clones and drops some. The table has hundreds of thousands of clones, about 74% seen once. What was sequenced was memory CD4+ T cells sorted from blood. Subset given: CD45RA-negative fraction. The source is a woman in her thirties in good health.

The chain links TRBV4-1 to TRBJ2-3; 12 bases map to TRBD2. This CDR3 is 16 amino acids long. V dropped 4 bases and J dropped 6; count of bases not matched to a gene: 8. Looked up from germline, CDR1 is MGHRA and CDR2 is YSYEKL. DNA for the CDR3: TGCGCCAGCAGCCCCTGGGGACTAGCGGGCTTCGATACGCAGTATTTT. As protein: CASSPWGLAGFDTQYF.

The V and J genes are TRBV19 and TRBJ2-7, with 8 positions matching TRBD1. V gave up 3 bases and J gave up 2 bases; unmatched junction bases: 9. CDR1 LNHDA and CDR2 SQIVND come from the germline V gene (reference sequence). This CDR3 contains 16 residues. The CDR3 spells CASSILPGQGTYEQYF. As DNA, the CDR3 is TGTGCCAGTAGTATTCTACCCGGACAGGGAACCTACGAGCAGTACTTC.

The chain combines TRBV15 with TRBJ1-2; D uncertain. Germline V lookup: CDR1 LNHNV, CDR2 YYDKDF (reference sequence). V was shortened by 0 bases and J by 2 bases, with 16 bases between the two germline ends. This CDR3 region has 17 residues. CDR3 in amino acids: CATSREYIIGGNYGYTF. The CDR3 DNA is TGTGCCACCAGCAGAGAGTACATTATAGGAGGGAACTATGGCTACACCTTC.

V and J are TRBV28 and TRBJ2-7, with 13 bases that match TRBD2. Germline V gene lookup returns CDR1 MDHEN and CDR2 SYDVKM. The ends lost 2 bases at V and 0 bases at J; junction bases unmatched: 7. The CDR3 is made up of 18 amino acids. CDR3 DNA sequence: TGTGCCAGCAGTTTACTCACCGGACTAGCGGGAGTCTCCTACGAGCAGTACTTC. Translating it yields CASSLLTGLAGVSYEQYF.

The J gene is TRBJ1-2, the V gene TRBV6-1, with D possibly TRBD1 on 5 matching bases. Germline V gene data show CDR1 as MNHNS and CDR2 as SASEGT. CDR3 size: 14 residues. Trimming shortened V by 3 bases and J by 4 bases, and 12 bases separated the two germline ends. The CDR3 spells CASSDGREFYGYTF. The DNA for the CDR3 is TGTGCCAGCAGTGACGGCAGGGAGTTCTATGGCTACACCTTC.

This clone was found a few times. This chain joins TRBV5-1 and TRBJ2-1, with a tentative D call TRBD2 (6 bases). The CDR3 is 16 residues long. Germline values: CDR1 SGHRS, CDR2 YFSETQ. Trimming removed 0 bases from V and 1 base from J, with 11 bases in between. As DNA, the CDR3 is TGCGCCAGCAGCTTGGATCTGGGGGGTTCCTACAATGAGCAGTTCTTC. Its translation is CASSLDLGGSYNEQFF.

This clone was seen just once. The rearrangement joins TRBV19 to TRBJ2-5; D is perhaps TRBD2 (6 bases). CDR1 and CDR2 (germline): LNHDA, SQIVND (reference sequence). The CDR3 sequence is 16 residues long. CDR3 sequence reads: CSTSWIPTTYQETQYF. The CDR3 DNA is TGTTCTACTAGCTGGATTCCCACCACTTACCAAGAGACCCAGTACTTC. Based on the CDR3 plus reference TRBV19 and TRBJ2-5, the full variable domain is DGGITQSPKYLFRKEGQNVTLSCEQNLNHDAMYWYRQDPGQGLRLIYYSQIVNDFQKGDIAEGYSVSREKKESFPLTVTSAQKNPTAFYLCSTSWIPTTYQETQYFGPGTRLLVL.

CDR3 bases: TGTGCCAGCAGCTCCGGGGGGGGCGGTAAGGGTCAGCCCCAGCATTTT. It is translated as CASSSGGGGKGQPQHF. The chain links TRBV27 to TRBJ1-5, with a weak D call TRBD1 (6 bases). CDR3 length: 16 amino acids. Per germline, CDR1 MNHEY and CDR2 SMNVEV (reference sequence). Trimming took off 6 bases at V and 6 bases at J, with 21 bases between the two ends.

The rearrangement joins TRBV5-1 to TRBJ2-7, with 12 bases identical to TRBD2. The V and J ends lost 5 bases and 7 bases, in that order; junction bases with no gene match: 19. Looked up from germline, CDR1 is SGHRS and CDR2 is YFSETQ. The length of the CDR3 is 18 residues. The CDR3 protein is CASSLTTSGRSGPWEQYF. In DNA, the CDR3 is TGCGCCAGCAGTTTAACAACTAGCGGGAGGAGTGGGCCCTGGGAGCAGTACTTC.

This clone was detected only a few times. Here the CDR3 DNA reads TGTGCCAGCTCACCGTTAGGGTTGGAGAACACTGAAGCTTTCTTT. This translates into CASSPLGLENTEAFF. The chain links TRBV18 to TRBJ1-1; D remains unclear. V was cut by 3 bases and J by 1 base, with 12 bases left in between. Germline loops: CDR1 KGHSH, CDR2 LQKENI. The CDR3 loop spans 15 amino acids. Complete variable domain (other parts from reference TRBV18 and TRBJ1-1): NAGVMQNPRHLVRRRGQEARLRCSPMKGHSHVYWYRQLPEEGLKFMVYLQKENIIDESGMPKERFSAEFPKEGPSILRIQQVVRGDSAAYFCASSPLGLENTEAFFGQGTRLTVV.

Remarks on this clone: A read error is possible here, since a much larger clone lies one base away. V is TRBV7-3 and J is TRBJ2-3; D remains ambiguous. Germline loops: CDR1 SGHTA, CDR2 FQGTGA. The CDR3 has 12 residues. The V and J ends lost 5 bases and 2 bases respectively, with 5 bases between them. CDR3: CASSPSTDTQYF. The CDR3 region has the DNA TGTGCCAGCAGCCCCTCCACAGATACGCAGTATTTT.

The gene calls are TRBV7-2 and TRBJ1-2, with a tentative D call TRBD1 (5 bases). The germline CDR1 and CDR2 sequences are SGHTA and FQGNSA. The CDR3 consists of 13 residues. The V and J ends lost 5 bases and 11 bases respectively, with 18 bases between them. CDR3: CASSLGWQGIYTF. CDR3 nucleotide sequence: TGTGCCAGCAGCCTCGGATGGCAGGGCATTTACACCTTC.

The V and J genes are TRBV7-9 and TRBJ2-7; D not certain. The CDR3 is 12 residues long. CDR1 and CDR2 from the germline V gene are SEHNR and FQNEAQ (reference sequence). V gave up 3 bases and J gave up 7 bases, with 10 bases separating them. CDR3 region: CASSFSAREQYF. Written as DNA, the CDR3 is TGTGCCAGCAGCTTCAGTGCTCGGGAGCAGTACTTC.

This clone was seen ten or more times. This chain connects TRBV28 to TRBJ2-3; the D is unclear. CDR3 size: 14 residues. The ends were cut back, 1 base at V and 7 bases at J, with 12 bases in the middle. Germline V lookup: CDR1 MDHEN, CDR2 SYDVKM. The CDR3 DNA reads TGTGCCAGCAGTTTATCCGACCCGAGAAATACGCAGTATTTT. Translation gives CASSLSDPRNTQYF. Looking up the rest from reference TRBV28 and TRBJ2-3 gives the full variable domain: DVKVTQSSRYLVKRTGEKVFLECVQDMDHENMFWYRQDPGLGLRLIYFSYDVKMKEKGDIPEGYSVSREKKERFSLILESASTNQTSMYLCASSLSDPRNTQYFGPGTRLTVL.

V usage is TRBV7-2 and J usage is TRBJ1-1; D might be TRBD1 (6 bases). The CDR3 has 13 amino acids. The V gene's germline CDR1 is SGHTA and CDR2 FQGNSA. The ends were cut back, 5 bases at V and 3 bases at J, with 10 bases in the middle. As DNA, the CDR3 is TGTGCCAGCAGCGTACAGGGTTACACTGAAGCTTTCTTT. This gives the protein CASSVQGYTEAFF.

CDR3: CASSFADRANYGYTF. CDR3 bases: TGTGCCAGCAGTTTTGCGGACAGGGCGAACTATGGCTACACCTTC. J is TRBJ1-2 and V is TRBV27; 8 nucleotides match TRBD1. This CDR3 spans 15 amino acids. Unmatched junction bases numbered 5, after V lost 3 bases and J lost 2 bases. CDR1 and CDR2 (germline): MNHEY, SMNVEV (reference sequence).